The 32 T cell receptor beta chains reported below all come from one sample, sequenced in a study of cytomegalovirus exposure and HLA in healthy donors. Primers for the PCR totalled 60 Vbeta and 13 Jbeta. Libraries were prepared by immunoSEQ multiplex PCR; TCRdb keeps only in-frame clonotypes and omits some of them. Here the sample spans 40,000 to 55,000 clones, around 81% being singletons. The sequencing input was PBMCs. The receptors shown here come from a boy younger than 18 in good health and CMV-seropositive.

The rearrangement joins TRBV5-1 to TRBJ1-1; no clear D gene. The ends were cut back, 0 bases at V and 0 bases at J, with 3 bases in the middle. Germline V gene sequence: CDR1 SGHRS, CDR2 YFSETQ. This CDR3 contains 13 residues. This CDR3 is CASSLDMNTEAFF. CDR3 in DNA: TGCGCCAGCAGCTTGGATATGAACACTGAAGCTTTCTTT.

This chain uses TRBV2 with TRBJ2-3; TRBD2 might be the D (5 bases). This CDR3 region has 16 residues. In germline, CDR1 is SNHLY, CDR2 FYNNEI. V was cut by 1 base and J by 1 base, with 12 bases left in between. The CDR3 nucleotides read TGTGCCAGCAGTGAAGGTGAGGACTCCGGCACAGATACGCAGTATTTT. This encodes CASSEGEDSGTDTQYF.

V usage is TRBV18 and J usage is TRBJ1-5; TRBD1 aligns across 10 bases. Germline V gives CDR1 KGHSH, CDR2 LQKENI. Losses at the gene ends were 6 bases for V and 2 bases for J; bases not matched to a gene: 4. The CDR3 is made up of 15 amino acids. The CDR3: CASSDGTGGNQPQHF. In nucleotides, the CDR3 is TGTGCCAGCTCCGACGGGACAGGGGGCAATCAGCCCCAGCATTTT.

The chain has TRBV7-6 and TRBJ1-1; D is possibly TRBD1 (6 bases). V lost 4 bases, J lost 0 bases, and 9 bases lay in between. The germline V gene encodes CDR1 SGHVS and CDR2 FNYEAQ. The CDR3 covers 14 residues. For the CDR3, the DNA is TGTGCCAGCAGCTGGGACATATTGAACACTGAAGCTTTCTTT. Its translation is CASSWDILNTEAFF.

This clone has only a few counts. The chain recombines TRBV5-4 with TRBJ2-5; 8 bases are shared with TRBD2. The V gene end was trimmed by 3 bases and the J gene end by 1 base; junction bases not matched to a gene: 8. The CDR3 totals 16 residues. CDR1 is SGHNT and CDR2 is YYREEE in the germline V gene (reference sequence). The CDR3 DNA reads as TGTGCCAGCAGCTCGAGGGCGGGGGGTCGCCAAGAGACCCAGTACTTC. It encodes CASSSRAGGRQETQYF.

The chain joins TRBV2 to TRBJ1-2, with D tentatively TRBD1 (5 bases). The germline CDR1 and CDR2 sequences are SNHLY and FYNNEI. With 4 bases removed from V and 4 bases from J, the gap between germline ends came to 13 bases. This CDR3 contains 14 residues. The CDR3 spells CASSGQGLFYGYTF. The CDR3 DNA reads TGTGCCAGCAGTGGGCAGGGACTATTCTATGGCTACACCTTC.

The J gene is TRBJ2-7, the V gene TRBV5-1, with a possible D match to TRBD1 (5 bases). The CDR3 contains 14 residues. Germline assignment: CDR1 SGHRS and CDR2 YFSETQ. Trimming left V 0 bases short and J 2 bases short, with 9 bases between. CDR3 coding DNA: TGCGCCAGCAGCTTGGGGACATTTACCTACGAGCAGTACTTC. Protein product: CASSLGTFTYEQYF.

J is TRBJ1-5 and V is TRBV10-1, with TRBD1 matching over 7 bases. J was trimmed by 5 bases and V by 3 bases; bases with no gene match: 1. Germline lookup yields CDR1 WNHNN and CDR2 SYGVQD (reference sequence). The CDR3 is 13 residues long. The DNA for the CDR3 is TGCGCCAGCAGTGAAGGGACAGATCAGCCCCAGCATTTT. This translates into CASSEGTDQPQHF.

The count of this clone is one. The chain couples TRBV10-3 to TRBJ2-7, with 10 positions matching TRBD2. This CDR3 contains 16 residues. Germline trimming cut 3 bases from V and 3 bases from J; bases unmatched to any gene: 8. Germline V lookup: CDR1 ENHRY, CDR2 SYGVKD. CDR3: CAISDHDLAGDYEQYF. CDR3 DNA sequence: TGTGCCATCAGTGACCATGACCTAGCGGGGGACTACGAGCAGTACTTC.

The V and J genes are TRBV4-1 and TRBJ2-3; D is perhaps TRBD2 (5 bases). This CDR3 region has 14 residues. The germline gives CDR1 MGHRA, CDR2 YSYEKL. Trimming left V 3 bases short and J 6 bases short, with 13 bases between. CDR3 DNA: TGCGCCAGCAGCCAGCTAGCTGGGTCCGATACGCAGTATTTT. This encodes CASSQLAGSDTQYF.

CDR3 DNA sequence: TGTGCCAGCAGCTTAGATTTGTCGACTGAAGCTTTCTTT. Its translation is CASSLDLSTEAFF. The chain uses TRBV11-2 and TRBJ1-1; D remains unclear. Germline V gene lookup returns CDR1 SGHAT and CDR2 FQNNGV. The CDR3 has 13 residues. Trimming left V 0 bases short and J 5 bases short, with 7 bases between.

V and J are TRBV5-5 and TRBJ1-1; D not resolved. From germline, CDR1 is SGHKS and CDR2 YYEKEE (reference sequence). V dropped 4 bases and J dropped 4 bases, with 8 bases sitting between them. The CDR3 loop spans 12 amino acids. The CDR3 DNA follows: TGTGCCAGCAGCCTTACAATCACTGAAGCTTTCTTT. Translating gives CASSLTITEAFF.

The chain couples TRBV5-1 to TRBJ2-1; D not certain. The CDR3 runs to 13 residues. Germline lookup yields CDR1 SGHRS and CDR2 YFSETQ. Trimming took 2 bases from V and 8 from J, leaving 11 bases between them. The CDR3 bases are TGCGCCAGCAGCTTTGACACATGGGATGAGCAGTTCTTC. Protein sequence: CASSFDTWDEQFF.

The CDR3 loop reads CASSLRVGGGTDTQYF. CDR3 sequence (DNA): TGTGCCAGCAGCTTAAGGGTCGGCGGGGGCACAGATACGCAGTATTTT. V is TRBV5-6 and J is TRBJ2-3; D is possibly TRBD2 (6 bases). Germline CDR1 is SGHDT and CDR2 is YYEEEE. Trimming left V 2 bases short and J 1 base short, with 14 bases between. There are 16 residues in the CDR3.

CDR3 loop: CASSPRDRGLREQYF. The CDR3, as DNA: TGCGCCAGCAGCCCCCGGGACAGGGGGCTGAGAGAGCAGTACTTC. The rearrangement links TRBV4-1 to TRBJ2-7; 12 bases match TRBD1. Germline V lookup: CDR1 MGHRA, CDR2 YSYEKL. V lost 4 bases to trimming and J lost 7 bases; unmatched junction nucleotides: 8. This CDR3 contains 15 residues.

This chain joins TRBV7-9 and TRBJ2-3, with D possibly TRBD2 on 5 matching bases. V lost 2 bases and J 4 bases, leaving 19 bases between the germline ends. Germline loops: CDR1 SEHNR, CDR2 FQNEAQ (reference sequence). This CDR3 is built from 17 residues. DNA for the CDR3: TGTGCCAGCAGCTTACGTGGCGGAGAGGGATTCGCAGATACGCAGTATTTT. As protein: CASSLRGGEGFADTQYF.

The genes are TRBV6-5 and TRBJ2-3, with a tentative D call TRBD2 (5 bases). V lost 0 bases and J lost 0, with 10 bases in between. Germline lookup yields CDR1 MNHEY and CDR2 SVGAGI. This CDR3 spans 16 amino acids. CDR3 sequence (DNA): TGTGCCAGCAGTTACTCTAGCGTACTTAGCACAGATACGCAGTATTTT. Its translation is CASSYSSVLSTDTQYF.

This rearrangement joins TRBV7-9 to TRBJ1-1; D is undetermined. V lost 4 bases and J 0 bases, leaving 6 bases between the germline ends. CDR3 size: 13 residues. Germline CDR1 SEHNR, CDR2 FQNEAQ (reference sequence). The CDR3 DNA reads as TGTGCCAGCAGCTCCCGTATGAACACTGAAGCTTTCTTT. It encodes CASSSRMNTEAFF.

This clone was observed a few times. Sequence at one end of the junction differs from germline and may be a read error. The DNA of the CDR3 is TGTGCTAGCAGCTTGTCCAGGGTAGATACGCAGTATTTT. Amino acid sequence: CASSLSRVDTQYF. The chain carries TRBV7-7 and TRBJ2-3, with D possibly TRBD1 on 5 matching bases. Germline-derived CDR1 and CDR2 are SSHAT and FNYEAQ (reference sequence). CDR3 size: 13 residues. The whole variable domain, filled in from reference TRBV7-7 and TRBJ2-3, reads GAGVSQSPRYKVTKRGQDVTLRCDPISSHATLYWYQQALGQGPEFLTYFNYEAQPDKSGLPSDRFSAERPEGSISTLTIQRTEQRDSAMYRCASSLSRVDTQYFGPGTRLTVL.

The chain joins TRBV4-1 to TRBJ1-2; 11 bases are shared with TRBD1. Losses at the gene ends were 0 bases for V and 4 bases for J; bases not matched to a gene: 4. The CDR3 has 16 residues. Germline CDR1 reads MGHRA; CDR2 reads YSYEKL. The CDR3 DNA follows: TGCGCCAGCAGCCAAGAAGGACAGGGGGCCACCTATGGCTACACCTTC. Translated: CASSQEGQGATYGYTF.

V is TRBV6-5 and J is TRBJ1-2; weak D call: TRBD1 (5 bases). Germline V gene lookup returns CDR1 MNHEY and CDR2 SVGAGI. The V end lost 2 bases, the J end lost 2 bases, and 12 bases lay between the germline ends. The CDR3 contains 15 residues. CDR3 sequence: CASSYERTPNYGYTF. The DNA for the CDR3 is TGTGCCAGCAGTTACGAAAGGACACCGAACTATGGCTACACCTTC.

The chain uses TRBV7-9 and TRBJ1-2; unclear D gene. The CDR3 is 16 residues long. With 0 bases removed from V and 4 bases from J, the gap between germline ends came to 15 bases. CDR1 is SEHNR and CDR2 is FQNEAQ in the germline V gene (reference sequence). The CDR3 protein is CASSLAGQSYIYGYTF. CDR3 coding DNA: TGTGCCAGCAGCTTAGCGGGCCAGAGCTACATCTATGGCTACACCTTC.

The rearrangement joins TRBV5-1 to TRBJ1-1, with D tentatively TRBD1 (5 bases). Germline CDR1 reads SGHRS; CDR2 reads YFSETQ. With 6 bases removed from V and 4 bases from J, the gap between germline ends came to 13 bases. The CDR3 is 13 amino acids. CDR3 residues: CASKVGEGTEAFF. CDR3 DNA sequence: TGCGCCAGCAAAGTAGGGGAAGGCACTGAAGCTTTCTTT.

The chain couples TRBV7-9 to TRBJ2-1; no firm D call. Trimming left V 4 bases short and J 6 bases short, with 10 bases between. CDR3 length equals 13 residues. Germline loops: CDR1 SEHNR, CDR2 FQNEAQ (reference sequence). The CDR3 DNA follows: TGTGCCAGCAGCTACCTTGGCGGCAATGAGCAGTTCTTC. It translates to CASSYLGGNEQFF.

The chain's CDR3 is CASTQNSPLHF. The CDR3, as DNA: TGTGCCAGCACCCAAAATTCACCCCTCCACTTT. The chain couples TRBV6-5 to TRBJ1-6; unclear D gene. CDR3 size: 11 residues. Trimming removed 7 bases from V and 7 bases from J, with 5 bases in between. Germline values: CDR1 MNHEY, CDR2 SVGAGI.

This chain connects TRBV4-2 to TRBJ2-7, with 10 positions matching TRBD1. Germline CDR1 and CDR2: LGHNA and YNFKEQ. The CDR3 covers 15 residues. V was pared by 4 bases and J by 2 bases, with 5 bases of the junction left unmatched. The CDR3 here is CASSLDRGPTYEQYF. CDR3 sequence (DNA): TGTGCCAGCAGCCTAGACAGGGGGCCGACCTACGAGCAGTACTTC.

V and J are TRBV6-1 and TRBJ1-1; a possible D gene is TRBD1 (6 bases). Trimming took off 6 bases at V and 8 bases at J, with 13 bases between the two ends. CDR1 is MNHNS and CDR2 is SASEGT in the germline V gene. The CDR3 extends over 12 amino acids. The CDR3 DNA follows: TGTGCCAGCAGGCGAACCGGGACAGAAGCTTTCTTT. This translates into CASRRTGTEAFF.

This chain uses TRBV7-9 with TRBJ1-1; TRBD1 agrees at 8 bases. Per germline, CDR1 SEHNR and CDR2 FQNEAQ (reference sequence). CDR3 length: 16 residues. Unmatched junction bases numbered 8, after V lost 5 bases and J lost 0 bases. The CDR3 coding sequence is TGTGCCAGCAGCCAATCAGGACAGGGCTTGAACACTGAAGCTTTCTTT. Its translation is CASSQSGQGLNTEAFF.

J is TRBJ2-7 and V is TRBV21-1; the table calls TRBD2, which could not be checked here. TRBV21-1 represents a pseudogene. The length of the CDR3 is 16 residues. CDR3 sequence (DNA): TGTGCCAGCAGCAAAGTCAAGGCCGTGGGAGGGTACGAGCAGTACTTC. Its translation is CASSKVKAVGGYEQYF.

The rearrangement links TRBV7-2 to TRBJ2-3, with 7 positions matching TRBD2. Germline assignment: CDR1 SGHTA and CDR2 FQGNSA. The CDR3 covers 17 residues. The junction had 12 bases not matched to a gene; V was cut back by 4 bases and J by 2 bases. CDR3 in DNA: TGTGCCAGCAGCTATCAACCCGTGGGGGGGTACACAGATACGCAGTATTTT. Protein: CASSYQPVGGYTDTQYF.

The chain has TRBV6-1 and TRBJ2-1; 9 bases line up with TRBD1. The CDR3 spans 14 residues. Germline V gives CDR1 MNHNS, CDR2 SASEGT. J gave up 6 bases and V 4 bases, and 4 bases lay outside the gene matches. CDR3: CASSGTGESNEQFF. The CDR3 bases are TGTGCCAGCAGTGGGACAGGGGAGTCCAATGAGCAGTTCTTC.

Only a few counts were recorded for this clone. J is TRBJ1-1 and V is TRBV5-6; 9 bases align to TRBD1. Germline CDR1 and CDR2: SGHDT and YYEEEE. Germline trimming cut 3 bases from V and 6 bases from J; bases unmatched to any gene: 6. This CDR3 has 14 amino acids. CDR3 residues: CASSSRDRVPEAFF. Here the CDR3 DNA reads TGTGCCAGCAGCTCCCGGGACAGGGTGCCTGAAGCTTTCTTT.